A selection of T cell receptor beta chains follows, all from one sample in a study of CD8 T cells in Susac syndrome. TCRdb independently ran MiXCR on the immunoSEQ multiplex PCR reads; one entry per CDR3 protein. The table lists some 200,000 distinct CDR3 sequences, 95% of them singletons. The sequenced sample consisted of CD4+ T cells from PBMCs. All receptors come from a human donor with multiple sclerosis. The CDR3 runs from the conserved cysteine through the conserved F or W. A D gene is named only where the DNA matches it firmly. Where a row states a size, it is once, few, many or the class of an expanded clone; other rows omit it.

J,size,D,V,length,DNA,CDR3
TRBJ2-2,.,TRBD1,TRBV27,14,TGTGCCAGCCGACAGGGGACGAACACCGGGGAGCTGTTTTTT,CASRQGTNTGELFF
TRBJ1-2,.,.,TRBV12-3/TRBV12-4,13,TGTGCCAGCAGTTTGTCCAGGGTAAATGGCTACACCTTC,CASSLSRVNGYTF
TRBJ1-2,once,.,TRBV2,15,TGTGCCAGCAGTTACAGACAGGAGGCTAACTATGGCTACACCTTC,CASSYRQEANYGYTF
TRBJ2-1,.,.,TRBV20-1,15,TGCAGTGCTAGATTAGCAGGGAAGAGGGTCTCTGAGCAGTTCTTC,CSARLAGKRVSEQFF
TRBJ1-1,few,TRBD1,TRBV27,14,TGTGCCAGCAGTTTACGGACAGGGGGGACTGAAGCTTTCTTT,CASSLRTGGTEAFF
TRBJ2-5,.,TRBD2,TRBV29-1,14,TGCAGCGTTGGTTTGCTAGCGGGGGAGGAGACCCAGTACTTC,CSVGLLAGEETQYF
TRBJ1-2,.,.,TRBV27,14,TGTGCCAGCAGTTTCCGGGAGGGGAGCTATGGCTACACCTTC,CASSFREGSYGYTF
TRBJ2-3,.,TRBD1,TRBV15,17,TGTGCCACCAGCGCCCCCCCGGGACAGGGGGCCTCTGGTACGCAGTATTTT,CATSAPPGQGASGTQYF
TRBJ2-7,.,TRBD2,TRBV7-9,17,TGTGCCAGCAGTCTCATCCCTCTCGGGAGGGCCGGGTACGAGCAGTACTTC,CASSLIPLGRAGYEQYF
TRBJ2-5,.,.,TRBV7-9,15,TGTGCCAGCAGCGCAGGGGATTTGTACCAAGAGACCCAGTACTTC,CASSAGDLYQETQYF
TRBJ2-3,.,.,TRBV7-2,13,TGTGCCAGCAGAGAGGTGGGCACAGATACGCAGTATTTT,CASREVGTDTQYF
TRBJ2-7,.,.,TRBV20-1,11,TGCAGTGCTCAAGGAATCTACGAGCAGTACTTC,CSAQGIYEQYF
TRBJ2-3,.,.,TRBV30,13,TGTGCCTGGAGTGTTACAGGGACAGATACGCAGTATTTT,CAWSVTGTDTQYF
TRBJ2-5,.,.,TRBV30,13,TGTGCCTGGAGTTCCAACGTCCTGGGGACCCAGTACTTC,CAWSSNVLGTQYF
TRBJ1-6,.,.,TRBV12-3/TRBV12-4,15,TGTGCCAGCAGCAACCGGGGGCGGTGGGGCTCACCCCTCCACTTT,CASSNRGRWGSPLHF
TRBJ1-5,.,.,TRBV3-1,17,TGTGCCAGCAGCCAAGATGGGAGGAGCCTTAGCAATCAGCCCCAGCATTTT,CASSQDGRSLSNQPQHF
TRBJ2-3,once,TRBD2,TRBV6-5,13,TGTGCCAGCAGCTACAGCTCCGGGACTAGAAGGTATTTT,CASSYSSGTRRYF
TRBJ2-7,.,.,TRBV7-3,13,TGTGCCAGCAGCTTAGTTGGACACCACGAGCAGTACTTC,CASSLVGHHEQYF
TRBJ2-7,few,.,TRBV2,11,TGTGCCAGCAGTCCTGAATACGAGCAGTACTTC,CASSPEYEQYF
TRBJ2-1,.,TRBD2,TRBV12-3/TRBV12-4,18,TGTGCCAGCAGTTTCCCCCCACTAGCGGGATATACCTACAATGAGCAGTTCTTC,CASSFPPLAGYTYNEQFF
TRBJ2-1,.,.,TRBV5-1,14,TGCGCCAGCAGCTTGGGGAGTAGCGAAGGTGAGCAGTTCTTC,CASSLGSSEGEQFF
TRBJ1-1,.,.,TRBV9,15,TGTGCCAGCAGCGTAGCTTGGGGAAGGAACACTGAAGCTTTCTTT,CASSVAWGRNTEAFF
TRBJ2-7,.,.,TRBV6-5,13,TGTGCCAGCAGTAGGCCTCCTACCTCCGAGCAGTACTTC,CASSRPPTSEQYF
TRBJ2-1,.,.,TRBV20-1,13,TGCAGTGCTCAAAAGAGTGCCCCCCGGGTGCAGTTCTTC,CSAQKSAPRVQFF
TRBJ2-1,.,TRBD2,TRBV14,14,TGTGCCAGCAGCCAACACCTAGCGGGAGATGAGCAGTTCTTC,CASSQHLAGDEQFF
TRBJ2-2,.,TRBD2,TRBV29-1,15,TGCAGCGTTGAAGGCGAGGGAGGGTGGACCGGGGAGCTGTTTTTT,CSVEGEGGWTGELFF
TRBJ2-2,.,TRBD2,TRBV20-1,17,TGCAGTGCCCGACCTCTAGCGGTCCCTTCAGGCACCGGGGAGCTGTTTTTT,CSARPLAVPSGTGELFF
TRBJ2-7,.,.,TRBV11-2,13,TGTGCCAGCAGCTTAGTGACGGTCTACGAGCAGTACTTC,CASSLVTVYEQYF
TRBJ2-7,few,.,TRBV6-6,14,TGTGCCAGCACGTTTCTCACCACAACCTACGAGCAGTACTTC,CASTFLTTTYEQYF
TRBJ2-1,.,TRBD1,TRBV3-1,16,TGTGCCAGCACCCAGACTCTCGGACAGGGTAGGAATGAGCAGTTCTTC,CASTQTLGQGRNEQFF
TRBJ2-7,.,.,TRBV30,11,TGTGCCTGGAGTGTAAGGGGAGATCAGTACTTC,CAWSVRGDQYF
TRBJ2-7,.,.,TRBV20-1,13,TGCAGTGCTATACCGGGGACGGTCTACGAGCAGTACTTC,CSAIPGTVYEQYF
TRBJ2-7,.,.,TRBV12-3/TRBV12-4,13,TGTGCCAGCAGTAGACAGATCAGGTACGAGCAGTACTTC,CASSRQIRYEQYF
TRBJ2-1,.,TRBD2,TRBV28,16,TGTGCCAGCAGTAACCTACGACTAGCGGCCTACAATGAGCAGTTCTTC,CASSNLRLAAYNEQFF
TRBJ1-4,.,.,TRBV30,15,TGTGCCTGGAGTGTCGGAGGCTTGGGGAATGAAAAACTGTTTTTT,CAWSVGGLGNEKLFF
TRBJ1-2,once,TRBD1,TRBV28,15,TGTGCCAGCAAGCTAGGACAGGGGCCCCGCTATGGCTACACCTTC,CASKLGQGPRYGYTF
TRBJ2-2,.,.,TRBV20-1,16,TGCAGTGCTAGAGGCAACAGGGACTCAAACACCGGGGAGCTGTTTTTT,CSARGNRDSNTGELFF
TRBJ2-2,.,TRBD1,TRBV6-4,15,TGTGCCAGCAGGGGACAGGGGGTCGACACCGGGGAGCTGTTTTTT,CASRGQGVDTGELFF